This T cell receptor beta chain was recorded in a study of T cell repertoires in cytomegalovirus infection. About the study: It was the public TCR beta signatures that indicated both CMV infection and matching HLA type.

Many counts were recorded for this clonotype. Looked up from germline, CDR1 is SEHNR and CDR2 is FQNEAQ (reference sequence). V dropped 4 bases and J dropped 0 bases, with 9 bases sitting between them. The CDR3 has 15 amino acids. TCRdb re-analysed the reads in MiXCR, keeping a single row per CDR3 protein. The table records hundreds of thousands of distinct CDR3 sequences, 17% of them present only once. The specimen sequenced was PBMCs. The chain uses TRBV7-9 and TRBJ1-4; a weak D match, TRBD1 (5 bases). The clonotype originates from a human donor in good health (CMV status not recorded). Some clones in this sample may be carry-over from other donors' samples. The CDR3 here is CASSWGSATNEKLFF. The CDR3 DNA follows: TGTGCCAGCAGCTGGGGGTCCGCAACTAATGAAAAACTGTTTTTT.